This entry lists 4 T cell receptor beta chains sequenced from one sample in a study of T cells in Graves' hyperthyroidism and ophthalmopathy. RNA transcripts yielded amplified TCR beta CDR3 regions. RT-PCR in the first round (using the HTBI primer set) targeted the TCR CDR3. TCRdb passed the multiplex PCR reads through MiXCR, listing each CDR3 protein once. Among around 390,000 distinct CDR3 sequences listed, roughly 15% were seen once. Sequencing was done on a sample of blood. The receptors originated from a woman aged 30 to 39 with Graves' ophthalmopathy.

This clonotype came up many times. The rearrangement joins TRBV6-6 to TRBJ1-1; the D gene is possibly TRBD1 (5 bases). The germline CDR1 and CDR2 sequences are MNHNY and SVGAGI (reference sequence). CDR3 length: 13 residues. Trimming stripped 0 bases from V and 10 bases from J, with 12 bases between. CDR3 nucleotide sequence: TGTGCCAGCAGTTACTCTCAGAGGGACCCAGCTTTCTTT. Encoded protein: CASSYSQRDPAFF.

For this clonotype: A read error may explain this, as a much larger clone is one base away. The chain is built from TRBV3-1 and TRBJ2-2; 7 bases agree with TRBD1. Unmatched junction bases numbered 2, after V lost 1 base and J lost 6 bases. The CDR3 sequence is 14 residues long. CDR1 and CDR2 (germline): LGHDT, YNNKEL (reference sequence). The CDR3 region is CASSQGQGAGELFF. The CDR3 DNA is TGTGCCAGCAGCCAAGGGCAGGGGGCCGGGGAGCTGTTTTTT. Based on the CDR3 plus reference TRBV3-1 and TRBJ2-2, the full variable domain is DTAVSQTPKYLVTQMGNDKSIKCEQNLGHDTMYWYKQDSKKFLKIMFSYNNKELIINETVPNRFSPKSPDKAHLNLHINSLELGDSAVYFCASSQGQGAGELFFGEGSRLTVL.

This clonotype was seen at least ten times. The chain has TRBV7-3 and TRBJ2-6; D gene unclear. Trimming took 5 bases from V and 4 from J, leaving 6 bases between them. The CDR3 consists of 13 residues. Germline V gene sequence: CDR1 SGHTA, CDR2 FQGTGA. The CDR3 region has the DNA TGTGCCAGCAGCATTGGGGGGGCCAACGTCCTGACTTTC. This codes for CASSIGGANVLTF.

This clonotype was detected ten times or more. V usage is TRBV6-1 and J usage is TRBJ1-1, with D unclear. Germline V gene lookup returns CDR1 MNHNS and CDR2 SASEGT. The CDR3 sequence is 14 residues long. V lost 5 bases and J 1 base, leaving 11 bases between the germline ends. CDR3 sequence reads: CASSSLDENTEAFF. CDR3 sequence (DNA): TGTGCCAGCAGTTCCCTTGACGAGAACACTGAAGCTTTCTTT.